The 32 T cell receptor beta chains below were found in one sample sequenced in a study of sequential checkpoint blockade in melanoma. Profiled with immunoSEQ multiplex PCR; TCRdb holds only in-frame clones, not every one. This sample yields fewer than 4,500 clones, of which about 20% are seen a single time; roughly 3.9% belongs to the top ten. Regarding treatment: randomized to nivolumab then ipilimumab (arm A) or the reverse (arm B). The material was tumor tissue (inferred from file names), obtained from a patient given nivolumab and ipilimumab in sequence. Source of these receptors: a human donor with melanoma.

This clone has only a few counts. This rearrangement joins TRBV6-8 to TRBJ2-7; D is ambiguous. In germline, CDR1 is MNHGY, CDR2 SAAAGT. V lost 0 bases and J 6 bases, leaving 12 bases between the germline ends. This CDR3 has 14 residues. For the CDR3, the DNA is TGTGCCAGCAGTTACTCGATGAGCAGGAGCGAGCAGTACTTC. This sequence encodes CASSYSMSRSEQYF.

The rearrangement uses TRBV14 and TRBJ1-2; D perhaps matches TRBD1 (5 bases). Germline V gene sequence: CDR1 SGHDN, CDR2 FVKESK. The CDR3 is 15 residues long. V was clipped by 4 bases and J by 2 bases, with 14 bases between them. Here the CDR3 DNA reads TGTGCCAGCAGCCCCCTCAGTACAGGCAACTATGGCTACACCTTC. Translating it yields CASSPLSTGNYGYTF.

The rearrangement uses TRBV18 and TRBJ2-3; 9 bases are a match to TRBD1. Germline CDR1 KGHSH, CDR2 LQKENI. V was pared by 4 bases and J by 0 bases, with 5 bases of the junction left unmatched. The CDR3 sequence is 16 residues long. The CDR3 protein is CASSREDRGSTDTQYF. The DNA for the CDR3 is TGTGCCAGCTCACGAGAGGACAGGGGCAGCACAGATACGCAGTATTTT. Looking up the rest from reference TRBV18 and TRBJ2-3 gives the full variable domain: NAGVMQNPRHLVRRRGQEARLRCSPMKGHSHVYWYRQLPEEGLKFMVYLQKENIIDESGMPKERFSAEFPKEGPSILRIQQVVRGDSAAYFCASSREDRGSTDTQYFGPGTRLTVL.

In the case of this clone: At one of its ends the junction is not consistent with the germline gene, which may arise from a read error. In DNA form, the CDR3 reads TGTGCCATCAGTAGGGGGAACACTGAAGCTTTCTTT. The encoded protein is CAISRGNTEAFF. This sequence joins TRBV6-8 and TRBJ1-1; maybe TRBD1 (5 bases). This CDR3 comprises 12 residues. Germline V lookup: CDR1 MNHGY, CDR2 SAAAGT.

This clone is medium-sized (0.01 to 0.1%) in the sample. The chain is built from TRBV6-8 and TRBJ2-3; TRBD1 matches 10 bases. CDR1 and CDR2 from the germline V gene are MNHGY and SAAAGT. This CDR3 comprises 16 residues. J was trimmed by 5 bases and V by 5 bases; bases with no gene match: 10. CDR3 bases: TGTGCCAGCAGTGGAAGACCGGGACAGGGGAAAGATACGCAGTATTTT. Amino acids: CASSGRPGQGKDTQYF.

The CDR3 DNA follows: TGTGCCAGCAGTTTAAGTAGGGTTTCGGACGAGCAGTACTTC. Its protein is CASSLSRVSDEQYF. The V gene is TRBV28, the J gene TRBJ2-7; D is ambiguous. CDR1 and CDR2 (germline): MDHEN, SYDVKM. The ends were cut back, 2 bases at V and 5 bases at J, with 13 bases in the middle. The CDR3 is 14 residues long.

This chain uses TRBV28 with TRBJ2-7; D unresolved. The CDR3 covers 14 residues. Germline-derived CDR1 and CDR2 are MDHEN and SYDVKM. Trimming removed 2 bases at V and 2 bases at J, with 10 bases between. CDR3 nucleotides: TGTGCCAGCAGTTTAAGAGACCTTACCTACGAGCAGTACTTC. It encodes CASSLRDLTYEQYF.

This clone was seen a handful of times. The chain is built from TRBV11-3 and TRBJ2-2; D is ambiguous. Trimming stripped 5 bases from V and 2 bases from J, with 9 bases between. The CDR3 runs 14 residues. From germline, CDR1 is SGHNT and CDR2 YENEEA. This CDR3 is CASSQVANTGELFF. For the CDR3, the DNA is TGTGCCAGCAGCCAAGTAGCTAACACCGGGGAGCTGTTTTTT.

This chain uses TRBV5-1 with TRBJ2-1; the D is unclear. V lost 4 bases, J lost 0 bases, and 11 bases lay in between. Germline V gives CDR1 SGHRS, CDR2 YFSETQ. The CDR3 runs 15 residues. CDR3 in DNA: TGCGCCAGCAGCCGAGACGGAAGCTCCTACAATGAGCAGTTCTTC. Amino acids: CASSRDGSSYNEQFF. Looking up the rest from reference TRBV5-1 and TRBJ2-1 gives the full variable domain: KAGVTQTPRYLIKTRGQQVTLSCSPISGHRSVSWYQQTPGQGLQFLFEYFSETQRNKGNFPGRFSGRQFSNSRSEMNVSTLELGDSALYLCASSRDGSSYNEQFFGPGTRLTVL.

In its sample, this clone was seen a few times. V and J are TRBV10-3 and TRBJ1-4, with 9 bases that match TRBD1. The V gene's germline CDR1 is ENHRY and CDR2 SYGVKD. With 3 bases clipped from V and 7 bases from J, the junction kept 21 bases outside the gene matches. CDR3 size: 20 residues. The CDR3 spells CAISDSPGGTGSRGSEKLFF. In nucleotides, the CDR3 is TGTGCCATCAGTGATTCCCCTGGAGGGACAGGGAGTCGGGGAAGTGAAAAACTGTTTTTT.

This chain links TRBV5-1 with TRBJ1-1, with TRBD1 matching over 11 bases. The CDR3 extends over 16 amino acids. Germline trimming cut 4 bases from V and 4 bases from J; bases unmatched to any gene: 9. In germline, CDR1 is SGHRS, CDR2 YFSETQ. CDR3 region: CASSTWTGGPGTEAFF. CDR3 nucleotides: TGCGCCAGCAGCACCTGGACAGGGGGCCCAGGCACTGAAGCTTTCTTT.

The chain carries TRBV6-8 and TRBJ1-2, with unresolved D. Trimming pared 8 bases from V and 5 bases from J, leaving 21 bases between. CDR3 size: 15 residues. The germline CDR1 and CDR2 sequences are MNHGY and SAAAGT. The CDR3 region is CASEDRSGAGYGYTF. The CDR3 coding sequence is TGTGCCAGCGAAGATCGTTCGGGAGCGGGTTATGGCTACACCTTC.

This clone was detected ten times or more. This chain uses TRBV11-3 with TRBJ2-6; 7 bases match TRBD1. Trimming cost V 6 bases and J 1 base; bases outside gene matches: 3. Germline CDR1 reads SGHNT; CDR2 reads YENEEA. CDR3 length: 15 amino acids. The CDR3 protein is CASRPQGSGANVLTF. CDR3 DNA: TGTGCCAGCAGGCCACAGGGGTCTGGGGCCAACGTCCTGACTTTC.

V is TRBV14 and J is TRBJ1-3; D gene ambiguous. Germline CDR1 and CDR2: SGHDN and FVKESK. This CDR3 comprises 13 residues. Between the trimmed V and J ends, which lost 6 bases and 4 bases, there was a span of 10 bases. In DNA form, the CDR3 reads TGTGCCAGCAGTCTATGGTCCGGAAACACCATATATTTT. Translated: CASSLWSGNTIYF.

This chain connects TRBV6-8 to TRBJ1-1; TRBD1 matches at 11 bases. CDR3 length: 18 amino acids. Trimming took 2 bases from V and 3 from J; bases not matched to a gene: 11. Germline CDR1 reads MNHGY; CDR2 reads SAAAGT. DNA for the CDR3: TGTGCCAGCAGTTACGCCGGACAGGGGGCAAAAGGGGACACTGAAGCTTTCTTT. Translation: CASSYAGQGAKGDTEAFF.

By share, this clone ranks as medium-sized. This sequence joins TRBV4-1 and TRBJ2-7; D call uncertain. The CDR3 contains 13 residues. Between the trimmed V and J ends, which lost 4 bases and 0 bases, there was a span of 7 bases. Germline V gene sequence: CDR1 MGHRA, CDR2 YSYEKL. The CDR3 here is CASSLADSYEQYF. DNA of the CDR3: TGCGCCAGCAGCCTTGCAGACTCCTACGAGCAGTACTTC.

This clone ranks as medium-sized. The rearrangement joins TRBV9 to TRBJ2-4, with 10 nucleotides matching TRBD1. Trimming at V came to 5 bases and at J to 2 bases, leaving 7 bases not matched to a gene. This CDR3 has 16 amino acids. CDR1 and CDR2 from the germline V gene are SGDLS and YYNGEE. CDR3: CASSMTGGFSKNIQYF. Written as DNA, the CDR3 is TGTGCCAGCAGTATGACAGGGGGCTTCTCCAAAAACATTCAGTACTTC.

This clone is medium-sized by share. The chain combines TRBV11-3 with TRBJ2-3; weak D call: TRBD2 (5 bases). Trimming stripped 5 bases from V and 2 bases from J, with 17 bases between. This CDR3 spans 16 amino acids. In germline, CDR1 is SGHNT, CDR2 YENEEA. This chain's CDR3 is CASSQGSGPNTDTQYF. CDR3 DNA sequence: TGTGCCAGCAGCCAAGGGAGCGGTCCCAACACAGATACGCAGTATTTT. Using reference TRBV11-3 and TRBJ2-3 for the parts outside the CDR3, the full variable domain is EAGVVQSPRYKIIEKKQPVAFWCNPISGHNTLYWYLQNLGQGPELLIRYENEEAVDDSQLPKDRFSAERLKGVDSTLKIQPAELGDSAVYLCASSQGSGPNTDTQYFGPGTRLTVL.

There are a few counts of this clone. The DNA ends 1 residue before the CDR3 does, and the rest of the CDR3 is filled in from the germline J gene. J is TRBJ2-7 and V is TRBV10-3, with 7 nucleotides matching TRBD2. V trimming: 0 bases; J trimming: 12 bases; junction bases outside the gene matches: 14. There are 15 residues in the CDR3. Germline CDR1 is ENHRY and CDR2 is SYGVKD. The covered CDR3 bases are TGTGCCATCAGTGAGTCGGTTCTAGCGGACTTCCGGAGGTAC. Protein sequence: CAISESVLADFRRY. The CDR3 as a whole reads CAISESVLADFRRYF.

The chain joins TRBV28 to TRBJ1-3; D remains unclear. The CDR3 has 16 amino acids. Between the trimmed V and J ends, which lost 4 bases and 0 bases, there was a span of 13 bases. Looked up from germline, CDR1 is MDHEN and CDR2 is SYDVKM. DNA for the CDR3: TGTGCCAGCAGTTCCTTCGTCCTGAGCTCTGGAAACACCATATATTTT. The encoded protein is CASSSFVLSSGNTIYF. The full variable domain, completed using reference TRBV28 and TRBJ1-3, is DVKVTQSSRYLVKRTGEKVFLECVQDMDHENMFWYRQDPGLGLRLIYFSYDVKMKEKGDIPEGYSVSREKKERFSLILESASTNQTSMYLCASSSFVLSSGNTIYFGEGSWLTVV.

The V and J genes are TRBV19 and TRBJ1-6; TRBD1 might be the D (6 bases). The CDR3 runs 15 residues. V gave up 7 bases and J gave up 10 bases, with 20 bases separating them. Germline CDR1 LNHDA, CDR2 SQIVND (reference sequence). The CDR3 coding sequence is TGTGCCAGTACCTTCGATTCGGGGGCAAGGTCACCCCTCCACTTT. Translated, it gives CASTFDSGARSPLHF.

This clone was found a few times. CDR3 sequence (DNA): TGTGCCAGTAAAACAACTTGGAACCAAAACACCATATATTTT. It yields the protein CASKTTWNQNTIYF. J is TRBJ1-3 and V is TRBV19; D ambiguous. The CDR3 consists of 14 residues. The germline V gene encodes CDR1 LNHDA and CDR2 SQIVND (reference sequence). V was pared by 7 bases and J by 6 bases, with 16 bases between.

This clone is judged medium-sized. V gene TRBV11-3 combines with J gene TRBJ2-7; 8 nucleotides line up with TRBD1. This CDR3 contains 14 residues. The junction had 3 bases not matched to a gene; V was cut back by 4 bases and J by 1 base. CDR1 and CDR2 from the germline V gene are SGHNT and YENEEA. In nucleotides, the CDR3 is TGTGCCAGCAGCTCCGGGACAGGATCCTACGAGCAGTACTTC. Translated: CASSSGTGSYEQYF.

This clone was counted a few times. The J gene is TRBJ1-5, the V gene TRBV10-2; tentative D call: TRBD1 (5 bases). Trimming shortened V by 2 bases and J by 0 bases, and 8 bases separated the two germline ends. Germline V gene sequence: CDR1 WSHSY, CDR2 SAAADI. The CDR3 is 15 amino acids. The CDR3 DNA sequence: TGCGCCAGCAGTGAGGGGACCGATAGCAATCAGCCCCAGCATTTT. Amino acids: CASSEGTDSNQPQHF.

V usage is TRBV9 and J usage is TRBJ2-5; D remains ambiguous. This CDR3 is built from 15 residues. From germline, CDR1 is SGDLS and CDR2 YYNGEE. V was clipped by 2 bases and J by 5 bases, with 16 bases between them. CDR3 nucleotides: TGTGCCAGCAGCGTCGGTAGCACACTTAGGGAGACCCAGTACTTC. This sequence encodes CASSVGSTLRETQYF.

This clone has at least ten counts. The genes are TRBV11-3 and TRBJ1-1; TRBD1 matches 9 bases. Germline CDR1 SGHNT, CDR2 YENEEA. This CDR3 region has 16 residues. Trimming removed 5 bases from V and 2 bases from J; junction bases left unmatched: 9. CDR3 region: CASSPNRDRVNTEAFF. DNA for the CDR3: TGTGCCAGCAGCCCCAACCGGGACAGGGTAAACACTGAAGCTTTCTTT.

The chain combines TRBV6-8 with TRBJ2-1; the D gene is possibly TRBD2 (5 bases). Trimming took off 6 bases at V and 4 bases at J, with 10 bases between the two ends. The germline gives CDR1 MNHGY, CDR2 SAAAGT. The CDR3 is 13 residues long. CDR3 DNA: TGTGCCAGCAGCCTATGGGAGTACAATGAGCAGTTCTTC. This sequence encodes CASSLWEYNEQFF.

This clone has only a few counts. In nucleotides, the CDR3 is TGTGCCAGCAGTTACAGCTATGGGGGTAGCGGGTGGAACAATGAGCAGTTCTTC. Translation gives CASSYSYGGSGWNNEQFF. The chain joins TRBV6-8 to TRBJ2-1; TRBD2 matches 7 bases. The CDR3 has 18 residues. The junction had 15 bases not matched to a gene; V was cut back by 2 bases and J by 5 bases. Germline loops: CDR1 MNHGY, CDR2 SAAAGT.

CDR3 bases: TGTGCCAGCACTAGACAGGCAGATGCCTATAATTCACCCCTCCACTTT. It is translated as CASTRQADAYNSPLHF. V and J are TRBV6-8 and TRBJ1-6; D possibly corresponds to TRBD1 (6 bases). V was trimmed by 7 bases and J by 2 bases, leaving 15 bases between them. The CDR3 covers 16 residues. The germline gives CDR1 MNHGY, CDR2 SAAAGT.

The table lists this clone with a count of one. The gene calls are TRBV19 and TRBJ2-5; 10 nucleotides align to TRBD1. CDR3 length: 15 amino acids. Germline CDR1 is LNHDA and CDR2 is SQIVND (reference sequence). The V and J ends lost 4 bases and 6 bases, in that order; junction bases with no gene match: 8. CDR3 loop: CASSTGQGEGKTQYF. The CDR3 DNA sequence: TGTGCCAGTAGTACCGGACAGGGGGAAGGAAAGACCCAGTACTTC.

The rearrangement joins TRBV15 to TRBJ1-1, with D perhaps matching TRBD1 (5 bases). Germline V CDR1 and CDR2: LNHNV, YYDKDF (reference sequence). V was pared by 0 bases and J by 4 bases, with 9 bases between. There are 14 residues in the CDR3. This CDR3 is CATSRDPGVTEAFF. The DNA of the CDR3 is TGTGCCACCAGCAGAGATCCGGGGGTCACTGAAGCTTTCTTT.

This clone is medium-sized within its sample. The chain recombines TRBV11-3 with TRBJ1-3; the match to TRBD1 covers 7 bases. The V and J ends lost 5 bases and 4 bases, in that order; junction bases with no gene match: 8. The CDR3 loop spans 15 amino acids. Germline CDR1 and CDR2: SGHNT and YENEEA. The CDR3 DNA sequence: TGTGCCAGCAGCACCCGACAGGGAGAAGGAAACACCATATATTTT. Protein: CASSTRQGEGNTIYF. The full variable domain, rest sourced from reference TRBV11-3 and TRBJ1-3, is EAGVVQSPRYKIIEKKQPVAFWCNPISGHNTLYWYLQNLGQGPELLIRYENEEAVDDSQLPKDRFSAERLKGVDSTLKIQPAELGDSAVYLCASSTRQGEGNTIYFGEGSWLTVV.